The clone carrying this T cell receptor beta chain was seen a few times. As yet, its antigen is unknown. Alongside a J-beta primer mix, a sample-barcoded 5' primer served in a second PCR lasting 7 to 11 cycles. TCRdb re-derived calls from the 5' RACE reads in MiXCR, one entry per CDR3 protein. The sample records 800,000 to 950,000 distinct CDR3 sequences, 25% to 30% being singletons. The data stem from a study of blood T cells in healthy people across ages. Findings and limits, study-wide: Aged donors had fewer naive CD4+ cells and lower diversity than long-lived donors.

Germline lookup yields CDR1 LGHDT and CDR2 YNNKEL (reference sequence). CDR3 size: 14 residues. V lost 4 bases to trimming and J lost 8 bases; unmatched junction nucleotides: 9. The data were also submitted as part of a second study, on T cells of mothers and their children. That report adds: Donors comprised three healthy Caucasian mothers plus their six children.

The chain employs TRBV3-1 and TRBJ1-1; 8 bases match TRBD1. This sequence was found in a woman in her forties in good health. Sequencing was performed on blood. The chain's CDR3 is CASSPLGRTGEAFF. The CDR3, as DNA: TGTGCCAGCAGCCCCCTCGGTAGGACAGGGGAAGCTTTCTTT.